This T cell receptor (beta chain) was sequenced for a study of OX40 agonist ivuxolimab in advanced cancers. Study results and limitations: Some patients who did not respond also had low normalized T-cell clonal expansion. Expanded clones tended on average to be more numerous among CD8+ T cells than CD4+.

This CDR3 spans 15 amino acids. V gave up 1 base and J gave up 10 bases; unmatched junction bases: 11. Germline V CDR1 and CDR2: MGHRA, YSYEKL. Only a few counts were recorded for this clone. Its antigen is still unknown. Patients with autoimmune history or systemic immunosuppression were excluded. Only in-frame clones appear in the TCRdb table, and some are missing; sequencing was by immunoSEQ multiplex PCR. Seen here are about 53,000 clones, approximately 81% observed once, and the top ten hold 4.6%. This receptor was taken from an adult with an advanced solid tumor such as melanoma, head and neck, liver or kidney cancer. The chain employs TRBV4-1 and TRBJ2-3, with 7 bases identical to TRBD2. The sample consisted of CD4+ or CD8+ T cells sorted from blood, taken in a trial of the OX40 agonist ivuxolimab. CDR3 protein: CASSQVLGGSVAQYF. The CDR3 nucleotides are TGCGCCAGCAGCCAAGTCCTGGGAGGGAGTGTCGCGCAGTATTTT.